This passage covers 29 T cell receptor beta chains from one sample sequenced in a study of blood T cell repertoires in COVID-19. Assay used: immunoSEQ multiplex PCR; TCRdb lists only in-frame clones, some missing. Of over 300,000 clones in the sample, roughly 85% were seen once. Sample: peripheral blood. Receptors were obtained from a human donor in a cohort sampled during active COVID-19.

The chain carries TRBV6-5 and TRBJ2-7, with 10 bases identical to TRBD1. The V gene end was trimmed by 4 bases and the J gene end by 4 bases; junction bases not matched to a gene: 1. The germline CDR1 and CDR2 sequences are MNHEY and SVGAGI. The CDR3 has 13 residues. This CDR3 reads CASSWGQGYEQYF. CDR3 coding DNA: TGTGCCAGCAGTTGGGGACAGGGGTACGAGCAGTACTTC.

The CDR3 sequence is CASREGNTEAFF. The CDR3 nucleotides read TGTGCCAGCAGAGAGGGTAACACTGAAGCTTTCTTT. The rearrangement uses TRBV6-5 and TRBJ1-1; no clear D gene. The CDR3 covers 12 residues. V lost 6 bases to trimming and J lost 2 bases, with 7 bases between them. Germline V gene sequence: CDR1 MNHEY, CDR2 SVGAGI.

The V call is TRBV7-2, the J call TRBJ1-6; TRBD1 matches 7 bases. Germline lookup yields CDR1 SGHTA and CDR2 FQGNSA. The CDR3 consists of 17 residues. V dropped 2 bases and J dropped 6; count of bases not matched to a gene: 10. As DNA, the CDR3 is TGTGCCAGCAGCTTAATTTCTGGACAGGTGATTAATTCACCCCTCCACTTT. Protein product: CASSLISGQVINSPLHF.

J is TRBJ1-5 and V is TRBV15; 9 nucleotides agree with TRBD1. J lost 7 bases, V lost 8 bases, and 15 bases had no gene match. This CDR3 comprises 16 residues. Germline CDR1 is LNHNV and CDR2 is YYDKDF (reference sequence). CDR3 DNA: TGTGCCACCGCATCGTGGACAGGGGTAAATAAACAGCCCCAGCATTTT. Its protein is CATASWTGVNKQPQHF. The full variable domain, with the rest looked up from reference TRBV15 and TRBJ1-5, is DAMVIQNPRYQVTQFGKPVTLSCSQTLNHNVMYWYQQKSSQAPKLLFHYYDKDFNNEADTPDNFQSRRPNTSFCFLDIRSPGLGDTAMYLCATASWTGVNKQPQHFGDGTRLSIL.

This clone was counted a few times. The V and J genes are TRBV30 and TRBJ2-7; no reliable D call. Per germline, CDR1 GTSNPN and CDR2 SVGIG (reference sequence). V was cut by 3 bases and J by 6 bases, with 15 bases left in between. The CDR3 sequence is 13 residues long. DNA for the CDR3: TGTGCCTGGAGAGGCCCGGCTGGGCGCGAGCAGTACTTC. Protein sequence: CAWRGPAGREQYF.

This chain links TRBV3-1 (or the pseudogene TRBV3-2) with TRBJ1-6; D gene unclear. Trimming left V 6 bases short and J 3 bases short, with 15 bases between. CDR1 is LGHDT and CDR2 is YNNKEL in the germline V gene (reference sequence). The CDR3 is 16 residues long. Written as DNA, the CDR3 is TGTGCCAGCAGTCTCCCCGGAGGGCTCTATAATTCACCCCTCCACTTT. Encoded protein: CASSLPGGLYNSPLHF.

The chain couples TRBV24-1 to TRBJ1-2; perhaps TRBD1 as D (5 bases). The germline V gene has CDR1 KGHDR and CDR2 SFDVKD. V lost 3 bases and J 4 bases, leaving 11 bases between the germline ends. CDR3 length: 14 amino acids. The CDR3 spells CATSDADSAYGYTF. In nucleotides, the CDR3 is TGTGCCACCAGTGATGCCGACAGTGCCTATGGCTACACCTTC.

The chain is built from TRBV18 and TRBJ2-7; D call uncertain. Germline CDR1 and CDR2: KGHSH and LQKENI. V gave up 3 bases and J gave up 1 base, with 4 bases separating them. This CDR3 is built from 12 residues. CDR3 coding DNA: TGTGCCAGCTCACCTAATTCCTACGAGCAGTACTTC. The encoded protein is CASSPNSYEQYF.

The chain employs TRBV27 and TRBJ1-4; D might be TRBD1 (5 bases). CDR3 size: 16 residues. Germline values: CDR1 MNHEY, CDR2 SMNVEV (reference sequence). Trimming stripped 5 bases from V and 3 bases from J, with 16 bases between. The CDR3 region is CASSPKVRGANEKLFF. CDR3 coding DNA: TGTGCCAGCAGTCCAAAAGTTCGGGGGGCTAATGAAAAACTGTTTTTT.

This clone was seen once. The chain recombines TRBV18 with TRBJ2-7; the match to TRBD1 covers 8 bases. CDR1 KGHSH and CDR2 LQKENI come from the germline V gene. The ends lost 3 bases at V and 6 bases at J; junction bases unmatched: 7. The CDR3 has 14 residues. This CDR3 is CASSPKTGVPEQYF. CDR3 nucleotide sequence: TGTGCCAGCTCACCTAAGACAGGGGTACCCGAGCAGTACTTC.

This clone was seen a handful of times. This chain links TRBV5-1 with TRBJ2-7; 8 bases are a match to TRBD1. Trimming removed 0 bases from V and 6 bases from J; junction bases left unmatched: 2. The CDR3 consists of 13 residues. The germline V gene has CDR1 SGHRS and CDR2 YFSETQ. CDR3 coding DNA: TGCGCCAGCAGCTTGGAGGACAGGGTCGAGCAGTACTTC. Translation: CASSLEDRVEQYF.

CDR3 nucleotides: TGTGCCAGCACCTCGACGGGACTATATGGCTACACCTTC. Translation gives CASTSTGLYGYTF. The chain couples TRBV12-3 or TRBV12-4 to TRBJ1-2; the D gene is possibly TRBD1 (5 bases). This CDR3 spans 13 amino acids. Trimming removed 7 bases from V and 5 bases from J, with 14 bases in between.

The chain carries TRBV10-1 and TRBJ2-1; the match to TRBD1 covers 7 bases. The germline V gene encodes CDR1 WNHNN and CDR2 SYGVQD (reference sequence). The CDR3 has 16 amino acids. Trimming took 3 bases from V and 4 from J; bases not matched to a gene: 9. The CDR3 nucleotides read TGCGCCAGCAGTGATCGGACAGGCAAAACTTACAATGAGCAGTTCTTC. This sequence encodes CASSDRTGKTYNEQFF.

The chain is built from TRBV27 and TRBJ1-6; TRBD1 agrees at 9 bases. Germline values: CDR1 MNHEY, CDR2 SMNVEV (reference sequence). Trimming took 3 bases from V and 9 from J; bases not matched to a gene: 3. This CDR3 has 14 amino acids. CDR3 nucleotides: TGTGCCAGCAGTTTGGGGACAGGGCGTTCACCCCTCCACTTT. Translating it yields CASSLGTGRSPLHF.

This sequence joins TRBV29-1 and TRBJ1-1, with D possibly matching TRBD1 (5 bases). The germline V gene encodes CDR1 SQVTM and CDR2 ANQGSEA. The CDR3 loop spans 12 amino acids. V lost 3 bases, J lost 4 bases, and 9 bases lay in between. The CDR3 DNA follows: TGCAGCGTTGAGGAGGGGCTCACTGAAGCTTTCTTT. Translating it yields CSVEEGLTEAFF. Complete variable domain (other parts from reference TRBV29-1 and TRBJ1-1): SAVISQKPSRDICQRGTSLTIQCQVDSQVTMMFWYRQQPGQSLTLIATANQGSEATYESGFVIDKFPISRPNLTFSTLTVSNMSPEDSSIYLCSVEEGLTEAFFGQGTRLTVV.

The CDR3 reads CASSYIGELFF. The DNA of the CDR3 is TGTGCCAGCAGTTATATCGGGGAGCTGTTTTTT. The chain has TRBV7-2 and TRBJ2-2; D gene uncertain. Trimming took 6 bases from V and 7 from J, leaving 6 bases between them. Germline CDR1 is SGHTA and CDR2 is FQGNSA. The CDR3 sequence is 11 residues long.

The chain joins TRBV6-4 to TRBJ1-3; no clear D. Trimming stripped 4 bases from V and 0 bases from J, with 10 bases between. The CDR3 consists of 15 residues. Looked up from germline, CDR1 is MRHNA and CDR2 is SNTAGT. The CDR3 here is CASSVFNYSGNTIYF. The CDR3 nucleotides read TGTGCCAGCAGTGTCTTCAACTACTCTGGAAACACCATATATTTT.

The chain employs TRBV30 and TRBJ1-3; TRBD1 agrees at 7 bases. Germline V gene lookup returns CDR1 GTSNPN and CDR2 SVGIG (reference sequence). Trimming removed 4 bases from V and 0 bases from J; junction bases left unmatched: 6. This CDR3 comprises 15 residues. The CDR3: CAWTRDSLSGNTIYF. The CDR3 DNA sequence: TGTGCCTGGACCCGGGACAGTCTCTCTGGAAACACCATATATTTT.

This rearrangement joins TRBV5-6 to TRBJ2-7, with a possible D match to TRBD2 (5 bases). The CDR3 spans 13 residues. The germline gives CDR1 SGHDT, CDR2 YYEEEE. V was cut by 4 bases and J by 2 bases, with 10 bases left in between. CDR3 residues: CASSLGKTYEQYF. CDR3 nucleotides: TGTGCCAGCAGCCTCGGGAAAACCTACGAGCAGTACTTC. The variable domain in full, completed from reference TRBV5-6 and TRBJ2-7, reads DAGVTQSPTHLIKTRGQQVTLRCSPKSGHDTVSWYQQALGQGPQFIFQYYEEEERQRGNFPDRFSGHQFPNYSSELNVNALLLGDSALYLCASSLGKTYEQYFGPGTRLTVT.

The sample holds one count of this clone. This chain joins TRBV24-1 and TRBJ2-3, with a possible D match to TRBD2 (7 bases). This CDR3 spans 16 amino acids. V lost 1 base, J lost 2 bases, and 12 bases lay in between. Germline V gene lookup returns CDR1 KGHDR and CDR2 SFDVKD. This chain's CDR3 is CATSDLTGGLTDTQYF. Written as DNA, the CDR3 is TGTGCCACCAGTGATTTAACGGGGGGCCTCACAGATACGCAGTATTTT.

The J gene is TRBJ1-5, the V gene TRBV10-1; no clear D. Trimming removed 2 bases at V and 6 bases at J, with 8 bases between. The germline V gene encodes CDR1 WNHNN and CDR2 SYGVQD (reference sequence). The CDR3 length is 13 residues. CDR3 loop: CASSEQASQPQHF. CDR3 DNA sequence: TGCGCCAGCAGTGAGCAGGCGAGTCAGCCCCAGCATTTT.

CDR3 sequence (DNA): TGCGCCAGCAGCTCGGCGGGACGTTCGCGCACAGATACGCAGTATTTT. Encoded protein: CASSSAGRSRTDTQYF. The V call is TRBV5-1, the J call TRBJ2-3; tentative D call: TRBD2 (6 bases). The V end was cut by 3 bases, the J end by 1 base, with 15 bases between. Germline V gene sequence: CDR1 SGHRS, CDR2 YFSETQ. The CDR3 is made up of 16 amino acids. Full variable domain (rest looked up from reference TRBV5-1 and TRBJ2-3): KAGVTQTPRYLIKTRGQQVTLSCSPISGHRSVSWYQQTPGQGLQFLFEYFSETQRNKGNFPGRFSGRQFSNSRSEMNVSTLELGDSALYLCASSSAGRSRTDTQYFGPGTRLTVL.

Concerning this clone: The junction does not match germline at one end; this may be a read error. The V call is TRBV9, the J call TRBJ1-1, with D possibly matching TRBD1 (6 bases). The CDR3 spans 16 residues. Germline V gives CDR1 SGDLS, CDR2 YYNGEE. The CDR3 sequence: CASSPRGTGLNTETFF. The CDR3, as DNA: TGTGCCAGCAGCCCTAGGGGTACAGGGTTGAACACTGAAACTTTCTTT.

The CDR3, as DNA: TGTGCCAGCAGTTCGACAGGGGCTAACTATGGCTACACCTTC. Amino acid sequence: CASSSTGANYGYTF. This chain connects TRBV27 to TRBJ1-2; 8 bases align to TRBD1. CDR3 size: 14 residues. Per germline, CDR1 MNHEY and CDR2 SMNVEV (reference sequence). J lost 0 bases, V lost 4 bases, and 1 base had no gene match.

The chain uses TRBV12-3 or TRBV12-4 and TRBJ1-2, with TRBD1 matching over 9 bases. The CDR3 contains 13 residues. V trimming: 8 bases; J trimming: 7 bases; junction bases outside the gene matches: 8. The CDR3 nucleotides are TGTGCCAGCTGCCTTGGACAGGGGAGTGGCTACACCTTC. Translation gives CASCLGQGSGYTF.

The chain recombines TRBV4-2 with TRBJ1-2; TRBD1 agrees at 8 bases. Per the germline V gene, CDR1 is LGHNA and CDR2 is YNFKEQ. With 0 bases clipped from V and 4 bases from J, the junction kept 10 bases outside the gene matches. The CDR3 length is 17 residues. Here the CDR3 reads CASSQEVGQGALYGYTF. DNA of the CDR3: TGTGCCAGCAGCCAAGAAGTGGGGCAGGGGGCCCTCTATGGCTACACCTTC.

This clone was observed once. The chain employs TRBV28 and TRBJ1-1; 8 bases map to TRBD1. The CDR3 totals 15 residues. J lost 4 bases, V lost 3 bases, and 7 bases had no gene match. Per the germline V gene, CDR1 is MDHEN and CDR2 is SYDVKM. The CDR3 DNA sequence: TGTGCCAGCAGTTTTTGGGGTGGACAGGGCACTGAAGCTTTCTTT. It encodes CASSFWGGQGTEAFF.

The V call is TRBV11-2, the J call TRBJ2-1; 10 positions match TRBD2. V shed 5 bases and J 3 bases; nucleotides not matched to a gene: 4. The CDR3 contains 15 residues. Germline loops: CDR1 SGHAT, CDR2 FQNNGV. CDR3 bases: TGTGCCAGCAGCCTAGGGACTAGCGACTACAATGAGCAGTTCTTC. Protein sequence: CASSLGTSDYNEQFF.

This chain joins TRBV11-2 and TRBJ2-1; 7 bases map to TRBD2. Germline CDR1 and CDR2: SGHAT and FQNNGV. The CDR3 sequence is 12 residues long. J lost 13 bases, V lost 6 bases, and 9 bases had no gene match. CDR3 sequence reads: CASRVAAGEQFF. As DNA, the CDR3 is TGTGCCAGCAGAGTCGCCGCGGGGGAACAGTTCTTC.